This is a list of T cell receptor beta chains from one sample in a study of blood T cell repertoires in COVID-19. Data came from immunoSEQ multiplex PCR; TCRdb stores just in-frame clones and leaves some out. Of approximately 200,000 clones listed, 80% to 90% were seen once; the top ten hold approximately 3.4%. Sequenced material: PBMCs or T cells enriched from blood (not recorded which). These receptors originate from a woman aged 18-29 years in a cohort exposed to, infected with or recovered from COVID-19 (not recorded which). Both conserved end residues are part of each CDR3.

TRBJ1-4 TRBV11-1 CASSLPPGEKLFF
TRBJ1-1 TRBV5-1 CASSLVLGGDTEAFF
TRBJ2-2 TRBV6-5 CASSYSTANTGELFF
TRBJ1-5 TRBV19 CASSILGAGDQPQHF
TRBJ2-3 TRBV5-6 CASSLGQRGVTDTQYF
TRBJ2-2 TRBV2 CASRTGEAGELFF
TRBJ2-1 TRBV9 CASSTRGQGNYNEQFF
TRBJ2-1 TRBV9 CASSVSGGFYNEQFF
TRBJ1-6 TRBV7-3 CASSSSLDSPLHF
TRBJ2-1 TRBV10-3 CAIQRGGNEQFF
TRBJ1-2 TRBV7-9 CASSLEQNYGYTF
TRBJ1-5 TRBV19 CASHSRGQGAFPNSQPQHF
TRBJ1-4 TRBV19 CASSIEEGANEKLFF
TRBJ1-2 TRBV2 CASKTEYGYTF
TRBJ2-1 TRBV10-2 CASRDYNEQFF